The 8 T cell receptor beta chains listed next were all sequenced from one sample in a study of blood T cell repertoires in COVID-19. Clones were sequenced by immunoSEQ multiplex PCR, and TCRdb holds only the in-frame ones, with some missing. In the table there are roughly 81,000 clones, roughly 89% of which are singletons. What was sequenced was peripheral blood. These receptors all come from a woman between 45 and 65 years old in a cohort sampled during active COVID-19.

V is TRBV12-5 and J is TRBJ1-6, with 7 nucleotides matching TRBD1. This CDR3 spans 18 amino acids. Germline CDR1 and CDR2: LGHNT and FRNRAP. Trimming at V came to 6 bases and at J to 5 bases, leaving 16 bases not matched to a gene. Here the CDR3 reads CASGQSAKTGTDNSPLHF. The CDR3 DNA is TGTGCTAGTGGCCAATCGGCCAAAACCGGGACAGATAATTCACCCCTCCACTTT.

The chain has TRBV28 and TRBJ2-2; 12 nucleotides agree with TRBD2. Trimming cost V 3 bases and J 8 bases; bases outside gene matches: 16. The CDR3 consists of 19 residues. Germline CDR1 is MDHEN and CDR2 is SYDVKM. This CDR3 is CASSLYPNLRLAGVGELFF. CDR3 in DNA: TGTGCCAGCAGTTTGTACCCCAACCTCCGACTAGCGGGAGTGGGGGAGCTGTTTTTT.

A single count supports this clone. The CDR3 loop reads CASSYNRGGPVEKLFF. The CDR3 nucleotides read TGTGCCAGCTCCTACAACAGGGGGGGGCCGGTAGAAAAACTGTTTTTT. V gene TRBV6-4 combines with J gene TRBJ1-4; 8 positions agree with TRBD1. The CDR3 totals 16 residues. Germline CDR1 MRHNA, CDR2 SNTAGT. Losses at the gene ends were 8 bases for V and 8 bases for J; bases not matched to a gene: 16.

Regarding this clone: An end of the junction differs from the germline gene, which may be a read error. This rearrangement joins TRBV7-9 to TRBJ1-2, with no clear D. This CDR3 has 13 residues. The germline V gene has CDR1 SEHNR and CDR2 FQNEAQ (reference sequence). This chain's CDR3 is CASSLASALVSSF. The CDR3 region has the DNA TGTGCCAGCAGCTTAGCGTCGGCGCTTGTTAGCTCCTTC. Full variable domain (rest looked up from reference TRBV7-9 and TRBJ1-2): DTGVSQNPRHKITKRGQNVTFRCDPISEHNRLYWYRQTLGQGPEFLTYFQNEAQLEKSRLLSDRFSAERPKGSFSTLEIQRTEQGDSAMYLCASSLASALVSSFGSGTRLTVV.

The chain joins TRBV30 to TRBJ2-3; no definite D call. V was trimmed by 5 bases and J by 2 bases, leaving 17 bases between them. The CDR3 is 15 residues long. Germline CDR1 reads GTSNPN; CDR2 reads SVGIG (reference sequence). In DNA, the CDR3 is TGTGCCTGGTCGAGAGCCGAGTTCCTCACAGATACGCAGTATTTT. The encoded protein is CAWSRAEFLTDTQYF.

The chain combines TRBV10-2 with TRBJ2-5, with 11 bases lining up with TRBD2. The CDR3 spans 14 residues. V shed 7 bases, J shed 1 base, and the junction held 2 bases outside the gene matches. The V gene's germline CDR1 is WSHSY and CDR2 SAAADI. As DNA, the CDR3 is TGCGCCAGCAAGGGACTAGCGGCCCAAGAGACCCAGTACTTC. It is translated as CASKGLAAQETQYF.

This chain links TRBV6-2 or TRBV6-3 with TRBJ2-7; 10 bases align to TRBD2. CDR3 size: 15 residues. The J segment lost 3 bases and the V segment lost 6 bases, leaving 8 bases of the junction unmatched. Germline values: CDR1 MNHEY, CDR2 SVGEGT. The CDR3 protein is CASSRRTSGLYEQYF. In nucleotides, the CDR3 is TGTGCCAGCAGCCGCAGGACTAGCGGCCTCTACGAGCAGTACTTC.

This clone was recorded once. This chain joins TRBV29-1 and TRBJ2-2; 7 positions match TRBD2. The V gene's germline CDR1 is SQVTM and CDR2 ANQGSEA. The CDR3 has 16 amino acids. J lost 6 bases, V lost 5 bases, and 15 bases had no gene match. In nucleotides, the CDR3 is TGCAGCGTTTTACCTTCTAGCGGACCTGGACCCGGGGAGCTGTTTTTT. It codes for CSVLPSSGPGPGELFF.